The 13 T cell receptor beta chains below come from one sample, sequenced in a study of T cell repertoires in cytomegalovirus infection. MiXCR was run by TCRdb on the reads, yielding one entry per CDR3 protein. Seen here are more than 650,000 distinct CDR3 sequences, less than 40% observed once, and the top ten hold 2.5% to 3%. Source material: PBMCs. Source of these receptors: a human donor in good health (CMV status not recorded). Some clones in this sample may be carry-over from other donors' samples.

Worth noting for this clonotype: This CDR3 is missing its conserved last phenylalanine or tryptophan, likely due to a read error. No DNA is shown, since the ends of the CDR3 on it are uncertain; the CDR3 is the one TCRdb lists. The J gene is TRBJ1-4, the V gene TRBV7-2; the table assigns TRBD1, which was not confirmed against the DNA. A total of 15 residues make up the CDR3, ends included. The germline V gene encodes CDR1 SGHTA and CDR2 FQGNSA. This chain's CDR3 is CASSPNRAANEKLFL.

This clonotype was picked up a small number of times. The chain is built from TRBV20-1 and TRBJ2-7, with TRBD2 matching over 7 bases. Germline V gives CDR1 DFQATT, CDR2 SNEGSKA (reference sequence). V lost 3 bases, J lost 2 bases, and 10 bases stayed unmatched. The CDR3 spans 15 residues. The CDR3 spells CSARVGGRRTYEQYF. In DNA form, the CDR3 reads TGCAGTGCTAGGGTGGGCGGGAGAAGGACCTACGAGCAGTACTTC.

V is TRBV7-9 and J is TRBJ1-2; tentatively, D is TRBD1 (5 bases). Trimming pared 5 bases from V and 7 bases from J, leaving 14 bases between. Germline V CDR1 and CDR2: SEHNR, FQNEAQ (reference sequence). The CDR3 extends over 13 amino acids. CDR3 in DNA: TGTGCCAGCAGCCCGCGTCCAGGGTCTGGCTACACCTTC. This gives the protein CASSPRPGSGYTF.

Turning to this clonotype: This may come from a read error, since a much larger clone is one base off. The J gene is TRBJ2-1, the V gene TRBV7-2, with 12 bases lining up with TRBD2. Germline loops: CDR1 SGHTA, CDR2 FQGNSA. This CDR3 is built from 16 residues. CDR3: CASSTAASGGGYEQLF. The DNA of the CDR3 is TGTGCCAGCAGCACGGCGGCTAGCGGGGGGGGGTATGAGCAGTTGTTC. Full variable domain (missing parts from reference TRBV7-2 and TRBJ2-1): GAGVSQSPSNKVTEKGKDVELRCDPISGHTALYWYRQSLGQGLEFLIYFQGNSAPDKSGLPSDRFSAERTGGSVSTLTIQRTQQEDSAVYLCASSTAASGGGYEQLFGPGTRLTVL.

DNA for the CDR3: TGTGCCAGCAGATCAACATCTACCTACGAGCAGTACTTC. Protein: CASRSTSTYEQYF. The J gene is TRBJ2-7, the V gene TRBV28, with D uncertain. CDR3 length: 13 amino acids. V was cut by 6 bases and J by 2 bases, with 11 bases left in between. Germline lookup yields CDR1 MDHEN and CDR2 SYDVKM.

This clonotype was found a few times. This chain links TRBV5-6 with TRBJ1-1; no clear D. Germline CDR1 and CDR2: SGHDT and YYEEEE. Trimming cost V 1 base and J 1 base, with 8 bases left between them. The CDR3 contains 14 residues. The CDR3 DNA reads TGTGCCAGCAGCTTGAGACGGCCGAACACTGAAGCTTTCTTT. Its translation is CASSLRRPNTEAFF.

This clonotype was seen more than once but under ten times. This chain links TRBV28 with TRBJ2-7; a possible D gene is TRBD1 (5 bases). Trimming shortened V by 7 bases and J by 2 bases, and 15 bases separated the two germline ends. The germline CDR1 and CDR2 sequences are MDHEN and SYDVKM. This CDR3 has 14 residues. The CDR3 is CASTLIRGPYEQYF. CDR3 nucleotides: TGTGCCAGCACCCTAATTAGGGGTCCCTACGAGCAGTACTTC. The full variable domain, completed using reference TRBV28 and TRBJ2-7, is DVKVTQSSRYLVKRTGEKVFLECVQDMDHENMFWYRQDPGLGLRLIYFSYDVKMKEKGDIPEGYSVSREKKERFSLILESASTNQTSMYLCASTLIRGPYEQYFGPGTRLTVT.

This clonotype was found a few times. The chain combines TRBV6-2 or TRBV6-3 with TRBJ1-4; no firm D call. Per the germline V gene, CDR1 is MNHEY and CDR2 is SVGEGT. V dropped 4 bases and J dropped 7 bases, with 7 bases sitting between them. This CDR3 is 12 amino acids long. This CDR3 reads CASSSEAEKLFF. The CDR3, as DNA: TGTGCCAGCAGTTCTGAAGCTGAAAAACTGTTTTTT.

This clonotype has just a few counts. The chain is built from TRBV4-1 and TRBJ2-1; the D is unclear. Germline V gene sequence: CDR1 MGHRA, CDR2 YSYEKL. Trimming took off 2 bases at V and 1 base at J, with 24 bases between the two ends. The CDR3 is 20 amino acids. The CDR3 DNA reads TGCGCCAGCAGCCAAAGATCATTACCAACGCGGAGCCCATCCTACAATGAGCAGTTCTTC. Translation: CASSQRSLPTRSPSYNEQFF.

The V and J genes are TRBV6-5 and TRBJ1-6, with unresolved D. The length of the CDR3 is 14 residues. The germline CDR1 and CDR2 sequences are MNHEY and SVGAGI. Trimming stripped 0 bases from V and 5 bases from J, with 5 bases between. The CDR3 DNA is TGTGCCAGCAGTTACTCAGAGAATAATTCACCCCTCCACTTT. Protein product: CASSYSENNSPLHF.

To note about this clonotype: At one end, the junction sequence differs from germline, possibly due to a read error. The gene calls are TRBV5-3 and TRBJ1-4; D call uncertain. TRBV5-3 is reported as an ORF; its role is uncertain. This CDR3 has 14 residues. CDR3 sequence reads: CASSLDQTNEKLFF. The CDR3 coding sequence is TGTGCCAGCAGCTTGGACCAGACAAATGAAAAACTGTTTTTT.

The rearrangement joins TRBV7-6 to TRBJ1-1; no definite D call. The germline V gene encodes CDR1 SGHVS and CDR2 FNYEAQ. V lost 4 bases and J 5 bases, leaving 14 bases between the germline ends. CDR3 size: 14 residues. For the CDR3, the DNA is TGTGCCAGCAGCTACCAGGAGGAGGGAACTGAAGCTTTCTTT. It yields the protein CASSYQEEGTEAFF.

The CDR3 DNA follows: TGTGCCACCAGCAGGACAGGGGTTTGGGACACCGGGGAGCTGTTTTTT. Translation gives CATSRTGVWDTGELFF. This sequence joins TRBV15 and TRBJ2-2; 8 bases fit TRBD1. The CDR3 spans 16 residues. CDR1 is LNHNV, CDR2 YYDKDF, per germline (reference sequence). The ends lost 3 bases at V and 3 bases at J; junction bases unmatched: 6. Complete variable domain (other parts from reference TRBV15 and TRBJ2-2): DAMVIQNPRYQVTQFGKPVTLSCSQTLNHNVMYWYQQKSSQAPKLLFHYYDKDFNNEADTPDNFQSRRPNTSFCFLDIRSPGLGDTAMYLCATSRTGVWDTGELFFGEGSRLTVL.